This TCR beta chain was profiled in a study of PD-L1 blockade in urothelial cancer. Study-wide points: The study found that durable-benefit patients expanded tumor-associated blood clones more at 3 weeks.

Germline values: CDR1 SGHNT, CDR2 YENEEA. There are 15 residues in the CDR3. V was clipped by 0 bases and J by 4 bases; unmatched bases: 1. Some clones are missing from TCRdb's copy, which holds only in-frame ones; the method was immunoSEQ multiplex PCR. The sample lists about 57,000 clones, about four fifths seen once, with around 6% in the top ten. Stated time point: pretreatment peripheral blood. The sample holds one count of this clone. Antigen: not known. The TCR was taken from a man in his 70s with urothelial cancer. V is TRBV11-3 and J is TRBJ2-7, with 12 nucleotides matching TRBD2. This specimen consisted of PBMCs, obtained around atezolizumab (anti-PD-L1) treatment. The CDR3 coding sequence is TGTGCCAGCAGCTTAGAAGGACTAGCGGGATACGAGCAGTACTTC. Translated, it gives CASSLEGLAGYEQYF.